These T cell receptor beta chains were read from a single sample in a study of spatial heterogeneity in lung cancer. MiXCR was run by TCRdb on the 5' RACE reads, yielding one entry per CDR3 protein. The sample yields around 4,300 distinct CDR3 sequences, about 8% seen once. Sequencing was performed on lung tumor tissue, taken at surgery. The receptor set was obtained from a male donor with early-stage non-small cell lung cancer. The conserved cysteine and the conserved F or W are not part of the CDR3 here.

>TRBV5-6|TRBJ2-5
ASSLARSQETQY
>TRBV11-2|TRBJ2-1
ASSDYNEQF
>TRBV27|TRBJ2-7
ASKRVGSHEQY
>TRBV20-1|TRBJ2-7
SASKSVSKHFEQY
>TRBV28|TRBJ2-1
ASAPSYNEQF
>TRBV5-1|TRBJ2-1
ASSLGLAGNNEQF
>TRBV7-2|TRBJ2-5
ASSFGQVPQETQY
>TRBV9|TRBJ2-2
ASSVTTQAGTGELF
>TRBV4-3|TRBJ2-2
ASSQDRQGSGTGELF
>TRBV10-3|TRBJ2-7
AISDFTGTPTYEQY
>TRBV6-6|TRBJ2-1
ASSSPFQRDEQF
>TRBV2|TRBJ2-3
ASSGEAGRAGDTQY
>TRBV28|TRBJ2-1
ASSLGAGGIPSYNEQF
>TRBV27|TRBJ2-7
ASSIMTGSPYEQY
>TRBV11-2|TRBJ2-2
ASSPTGITGELF
>TRBV19|TRBJ2-7
ASSRGTASSYEQY
>TRBV28|TRBJ1-6
ASSLPDRGHSPLH
>TRBV20-1|TRBJ2-7
SAPSPPLYEQY
>TRBV20-1|TRBJ2-1
SARTRSNEQF
>TRBV29-1|TRBJ1-1
SVQGPGQNTEAF
>TRBV9|TRBJ2-3
ASSLAVAGGLRTDTQY
>TRBV6-5|TRBJ1-1
ASSNRGVEAF
>TRBV2|TRBJ2-1
ASSALTSYNEQF
>TRBV5-1|TRBJ2-3
ASSTRGDTDTQY
>TRBV5-6|TRBJ2-1
ASSRQGAVRSVQF
>TRBV19|TRBJ2-7
ASSDRAGGEQY
>TRBV7-9|TRBJ2-3
ASSRTSGGSDTQY
>TRBV5-6|TRBJ2-3
ASSPYRGRTDTQY
>TRBV5-1|TRBJ1-6
ASSLAYERSGNSPLH
>TRBV20-1|TRBJ2-3
SASPDRSPSSDTQY